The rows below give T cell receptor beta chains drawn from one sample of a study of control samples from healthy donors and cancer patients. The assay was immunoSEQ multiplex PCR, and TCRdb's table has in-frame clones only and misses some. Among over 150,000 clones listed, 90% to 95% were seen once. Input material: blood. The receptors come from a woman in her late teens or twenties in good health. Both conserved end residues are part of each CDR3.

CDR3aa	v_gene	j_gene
CSVRGQPGSQYF	TRBV29-1	TRBJ2-5
CASSFGGGVGNQPQHF	TRBV28	TRBJ1-5
CASSRGAGGVPYTGELFF	TRBV7-9	TRBJ2-2
CASSRVQGGSGNTIYF	TRBV9	TRBJ1-3
CASSPRGHEVRNTEAFF	TRBV18	TRBJ1-1
CASTRTGEVSYTF	TRBV28	TRBJ1-2
CASSPLLQGEQYF	TRBV11-3	TRBJ2-7
CASSFAGTNNSPLHF	TRBV11-2	TRBJ1-6
CASSPPPGTDSYNEQFF	TRBV7-3	TRBJ2-1
CASSTRGSTDTQYF	TRBV5-4	TRBJ2-3
CSAGNNSPLHF	TRBV20-1	TRBJ1-6
CASSMEDTSNQPQHF	TRBV19	TRBJ1-5
CASSSSAGGVYEQYF	TRBV7-9	TRBJ2-7
CASSLDREAGYTF	TRBV7-2	TRBJ1-2
CASSYRNRAQFF	TRBV6-2/TRBV6-3	TRBJ2-1
CATSGIANTGELFF	TRBV24-1	TRBJ2-2
CSGRDRGSYEQYF	TRBV29-1	TRBJ2-7
CASITGSGSYEQYF	TRBV2	TRBJ2-7
CAKGTSGQETQYF	TRBV2	TRBJ2-5
CASSDLSNSPLHF	TRBV7-6	TRBJ1-6
CASSLGRGIGQYF	TRBV5-1	TRBJ2-3
CSVPGYTF	TRBV29-1	TRBJ1-2
CASSLGGQNYGYTF	TRBV13	TRBJ1-2
CASSLGGQGSYNEQFF	TRBV11-1	TRBJ2-1
CASSYRANEQYF	TRBV6-5	TRBJ2-7
CASSLLAGASGNTIYF	TRBV5-1	TRBJ1-3
CASSLGDSLSNQPQHF	TRBV7-9	TRBJ1-5
CASSSLGGGWYGYTF	TRBV6-5	TRBJ1-2
CAVKKSGSSYEQYF	TRBV10-3	TRBJ2-7
CASSLGGTRRAEAFF	TRBV28	TRBJ1-1
CASSLGSRGYTF	TRBV27	TRBJ1-2
CASSQVSGNVRELFF	TRBV4-2	TRBJ2-2
CASSVEGTSGEETQYF	TRBV9	TRBJ2-5
CASSPPRTSGTDTQYF	TRBV18	TRBJ2-3
CASSPTGSNEKLFF	TRBV18	TRBJ1-4
CASSLWARGSEQFF	TRBV28	TRBJ2-1
CASSTTGGVYEQYF	TRBV19	TRBJ2-7
CASSPPGQLSLTYEQYF	TRBV28	TRBJ2-7
CASMAGALYGYTF	TRBV19	TRBJ1-2
CASSVAPGQGGNEQFF	TRBV9	TRBJ2-1
CARSLAGCEQYF	TRBV5-3	TRBJ2-7
CASQAWDKAGELFF	TRBV15	TRBJ2-2
CASSRLGTEAFF	TRBV7-2	TRBJ1-1
CAVGGAEDYGYTF	TRBV7-2	TRBJ1-2
CASSSSGTGIRGQPQHF	TRBV5-5	TRBJ1-5
CASSQDMTEGNEQFF	TRBV4-2	TRBJ2-1
CASSFLAGPSTDTQYF	TRBV5-1	TRBJ2-3
CASSQVHRANYGYTF	TRBV3-1/TRBV3-2	TRBJ1-2
CASSLRTAPYEQYF	TRBV11-2	TRBJ2-7
CASSFRDGSYAFF	TRBV27	TRBJ1-1